The 10 T cell receptor beta chains below come from one sample, sequenced in a study of vaccination effects on CD4 cells after COVID-19. In the ViraFEST assay, antigen-specific CD4+ clonotypes were identified by expansion after peptide-pool stimulation. Having been cultured for less than 12 days, the cells underwent CD4+ T cell isolation. Absence of prior SARS-CoV-2 infection characterized the vaccine recipients, who showed negative nucleocapsid antibodies. These receptors' antigens are unknown. Profiling relied on immunoSEQ multiplex PCR, and the TCRdb table lists in-frame clones only, not all of them. This sample has under 70,000 clones, with roughly 76% found just once. Sequences were derived from CD4+ T cells from PBMCs cultured with HCoV-OC43 spike peptides, sampled before COVID-19 vaccination. Sample subset: HCoV-OC43 spike overlapping peptide pool stimulation. The receptors here all came from a human donor who received a COVID-19 vaccine.

V and J are TRBV5-1 and TRBJ2-5, with 9 bases fitting TRBD1. Germline-derived CDR1 and CDR2 are SGHRS and YFSETQ. There are 15 residues in the CDR3. V shed 4 bases and J 5 bases; nucleotides not matched to a gene: 9. The DNA for the CDR3 is TGCGCCAGCAGCACCTCCGGGACAGGGAGGGAGACCCAGTACTTC. Translation gives CASSTSGTGRETQYF.

This sequence joins TRBV2 and TRBJ1-1; D may be TRBD1 (6 bases). Germline V lookup: CDR1 SNHLY, CDR2 FYNNEI. This CDR3 is 13 amino acids long. Trimming shortened V by 7 bases and J by 6 bases, and 15 bases separated the two germline ends. The CDR3 DNA reads TGTGCCAGCAACTTTCCGGGGGCTGCTGAAGCTTTCTTT. As protein: CASNFPGAAEAFF.

The genes are TRBV11-1 and TRBJ1-2; D remains ambiguous. The CDR3 loop spans 13 amino acids. The V and J ends lost 5 bases and 0 bases respectively, with 7 bases between them. Germline assignment: CDR1 SGHAT and CDR2 FQDESV (reference sequence). For the CDR3, the DNA is TGTGCCAGCAGCCAGGACGCTAACTATGGCTACACCTTC. As protein: CASSQDANYGYTF.

The genes are TRBV9 and TRBJ2-4; the match to TRBD1 covers 7 bases. Germline-derived CDR1 and CDR2 are SGDLS and YYNGEE. Losses at the gene ends were 0 bases for V and 6 bases for J; bases not matched to a gene: 6. The CDR3 loop spans 15 amino acids. The CDR3, as DNA: TGTGCCAGCAGCGTAGGACAGGGTGGGGTAAACATTCAGTACTTC. Translated, it gives CASSVGQGGVNIQYF.

Only a few counts were recorded for this clone. This sequence joins TRBV19 and TRBJ1-5; 10 bases line up with TRBD1. Germline trimming cut 9 bases from V and 0 bases from J; bases unmatched to any gene: 8. The CDR3 is 16 amino acids. Germline V CDR1 and CDR2: LNHDA, SQIVND (reference sequence). CDR3 nucleotides: TGTGCCAGCAGACAGGGGGCCTCGTATAGCAATCAGCCCCAGCATTTT. As protein: CASRQGASYSNQPQHF.

The rearrangement links TRBV7-3 to TRBJ2-1; a weak D match, TRBD2 (6 bases). V lost 4 bases to trimming and J lost 0 bases, with 7 bases between them. Germline V gene data show CDR1 as SGHTA and CDR2 as FQGTGA. The CDR3 extends over 14 amino acids. The CDR3 nucleotides read TGTGCCAGCAGCTCGGGGGACTCCTACAATGAGCAGTTCTTC. Protein sequence: CASSSGDSYNEQFF.

The V call is TRBV7-3, the J call TRBJ1-2, with D perhaps TRBD1 (5 bases). CDR1 is SGHTA, CDR2 FQGTGA, per germline. The CDR3 is 13 residues long. Trimming cost V 2 bases and J 4 bases, with 8 bases left between them. The CDR3, as DNA: TGTGCCAGCAGCTTAGACAGTACCTATGGCTACACCTTC. As protein: CASSLDSTYGYTF. The full variable domain, completed using reference TRBV7-3 and TRBJ1-2, is GAGVSQTPSNKVTEKGKYVELRCDPISGHTALYWYRQSLGQGPEFLIYFQGTGAADDSGLPNDRFFAVRPEGSVSTLKIQRTERGDSAVYLCASSLDSTYGYTFGSGTRLTVV.

The chain couples TRBV2 to TRBJ2-5, with 8 positions matching TRBD2. This CDR3 is built from 12 residues. CDR1 SNHLY and CDR2 FYNNEI come from the germline V gene. V trimming: 4 bases; J trimming: 14 bases; junction bases outside the gene matches: 9. The CDR3 loop reads CASSGLGSGEYF. CDR3 bases: TGTGCCAGCAGTGGGTTGGGTAGCGGGGAATACTTC.

The rearrangement uses TRBV4-1 and TRBJ1-4; D possibly corresponds to TRBD1 (6 bases). The CDR3 runs 14 residues. The ends were cut back, 0 bases at V and 9 bases at J, with 11 bases in the middle. Germline CDR1 reads MGHRA; CDR2 reads YSYEKL. CDR3 amino acids: CASSQDIGTQKLFF. CDR3 coding DNA: TGCGCCAGCAGCCAAGATATCGGGACACAAAAACTGTTTTTT.

The chain links TRBV5-1 to TRBJ1-1; D might be TRBD1 (5 bases). Germline V gene lookup returns CDR1 SGHRS and CDR2 YFSETQ. Trimming cost V 2 bases and J 5 bases, with 13 bases left between them. This CDR3 has 14 amino acids. In nucleotides, the CDR3 is TGCGCCAGCAGCTTTTCGGGTGGGGGGACTGAAGCTTTCTTT. It yields the protein CASSFSGGGTEAFF.